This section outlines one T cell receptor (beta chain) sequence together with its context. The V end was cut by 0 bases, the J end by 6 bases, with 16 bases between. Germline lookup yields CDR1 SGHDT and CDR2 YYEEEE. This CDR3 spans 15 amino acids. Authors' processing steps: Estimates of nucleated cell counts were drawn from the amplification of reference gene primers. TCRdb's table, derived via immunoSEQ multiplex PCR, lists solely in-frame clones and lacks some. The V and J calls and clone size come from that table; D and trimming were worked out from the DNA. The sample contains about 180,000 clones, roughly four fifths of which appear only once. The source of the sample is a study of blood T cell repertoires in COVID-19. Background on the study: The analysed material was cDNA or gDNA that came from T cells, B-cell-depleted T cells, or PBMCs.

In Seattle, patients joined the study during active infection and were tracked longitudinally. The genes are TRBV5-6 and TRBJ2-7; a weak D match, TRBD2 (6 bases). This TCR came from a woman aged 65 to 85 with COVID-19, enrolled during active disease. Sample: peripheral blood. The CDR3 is CASSLGGGYTLEQYF. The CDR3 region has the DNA TGTGCCAGCAGCTTGGGGGGAGGATATACCCTCGAGCAGTACTTC.